Following are 8 T cell receptor beta chains from one sample sequenced in a study of regulatory T cells in long-lasting Graves disease. Construction of the TCR beta libraries employed iRepertoire HTBI primers in conjunction with Arm-PCR of CDR3 regions. TCRdb ran MiXCR on the multiplex PCR reads and lists one entry per CDR3 protein. The sample includes about 610,000 distinct CDR3 sequences, 15% to 20% seen only once; the top ten take around 12%. Time point meaning: newly diagnosed GD, antithyroid drugs for less than 3 months. PBMC RNA served as the TCR library source. This sample also belongs to another study, concerning T cells in Graves' hyperthyroidism and ophthalmopathy.

Sequencing was performed on peripheral blood mononuclear cells (PBMCs), taken at new diagnosis, from a patient treated with antithyroid drugs. These receptors were collected from a man between 18 and 29 years old with Graves disease.

This clonotype has a handful of counts. This may be a read error, as it is one base from a much larger clone. V gene TRBV28 combines with J gene TRBJ2-5, with 9 bases that match TRBD2. Trimming removed 7 bases from V and 5 bases from J; junction bases left unmatched: 11. Germline V gene lookup returns CDR1 MDHEN and CDR2 SYDVKM. CDR3 length: 15 residues. The CDR3 here is CASIWRGGLGETQYF. CDR3 DNA sequence: TGTGCCAGCATTTGGCGGGGGGGCCTAGGGGAGACCCAGTACTTC.

This clonotype was counted a few times. The CDR3 spells CASREGRWQDNQPQHF. In nucleotides, the CDR3 is TGTGCCAGCAGGGAGGGGCGGTGGCAGGACAATCAGCCCCAGCATTTT. The chain combines TRBV6-1 with TRBJ1-5; D might be TRBD1 (5 bases). The germline gives CDR1 MNHNS, CDR2 SASEGT. CDR3 length: 16 residues. V lost 6 bases to trimming and J lost 3 bases, with 18 bases between them.

This rearrangement joins TRBV6-2 or TRBV6-3 to TRBJ2-7; 9 bases map to TRBD1. The germline V gene encodes CDR1 MNHEY and CDR2 SVGEGT. The CDR3 is 14 amino acids. Trimming at V came to 6 bases and at J to 0 bases, leaving 3 bases not matched to a gene. DNA for the CDR3: TGTGCCAGCAGGTACAGGGGGCTCTCCTACGAGCAGTACTTC. Translated, it gives CASRYRGLSYEQYF.

The sample holds many counts of this clonotype. The J gene is TRBJ2-7, the V gene TRBV2, with TRBD2 identical over 12 bases. The trim removed 7 bases at V and 6 bases at J, leaving 4 bases unmatched. CDR3 length: 13 residues. Per the germline V gene, CDR1 is SNHLY and CDR2 is FYNNEI. CDR3 sequence: CASTTSGRLEQYF. The CDR3, as DNA: TGTGCCAGCACAACTAGCGGGAGGCTCGAGCAGTACTTC.

This rearrangement joins TRBV27 to TRBJ1-6, with TRBD1 matching over 8 bases. The germline gives CDR1 MNHEY, CDR2 SMNVEV (reference sequence). The junction had 10 bases not matched to a gene; V was cut back by 3 bases and J by 9 bases. The CDR3 spans 16 residues. CDR3 in DNA: TGTGCCAGCAGTTTCGACCGGGACAGGAATGGTTCACCCCTCCACTTT. Residues: CASSFDRDRNGSPLHF.

This clonotype has just a few counts. This rearrangement joins TRBV5-1 to TRBJ2-1; D is uncertain. Trimming removed 6 bases from V and 1 base from J, with 14 bases in between. The CDR3 covers 15 residues. The germline V gene encodes CDR1 SGHRS and CDR2 YFSETQ. CDR3 sequence: CASMIQPGSYNEQFF. CDR3 in DNA: TGCGCCAGCATGATACAGCCCGGTTCCTACAATGAGCAGTTCTTC.

J is TRBJ2-7 and V is TRBV12-3 or TRBV12-4, with 10 bases identical to TRBD1. The CDR3 is 18 residues long. J gave up 2 bases and V 6 bases, and 16 bases lay outside the gene matches. CDR3 nucleotide sequence: TGTGCCAGCAGGTGGGACAGGGGAAAGTTTTTCACCCCCTACGAGCAGTACTTC. It yields the protein CASRWDRGKFFTPYEQYF.

This clonotype was seen ten or more times. The rearrangement uses TRBV24-1 and TRBJ1-4; 9 bases are shared with TRBD1. The V and J ends lost 2 bases and 3 bases, in that order; junction bases with no gene match: 3. Germline lookup yields CDR1 KGHDR and CDR2 SFDVKD. This CDR3 has 16 residues. CDR3 region: CATSDSGTGPNEKLFF. The CDR3, as DNA: TGTGCCACCAGTGATTCCGGGACAGGGCCTAATGAAAAACTGTTTTTT.